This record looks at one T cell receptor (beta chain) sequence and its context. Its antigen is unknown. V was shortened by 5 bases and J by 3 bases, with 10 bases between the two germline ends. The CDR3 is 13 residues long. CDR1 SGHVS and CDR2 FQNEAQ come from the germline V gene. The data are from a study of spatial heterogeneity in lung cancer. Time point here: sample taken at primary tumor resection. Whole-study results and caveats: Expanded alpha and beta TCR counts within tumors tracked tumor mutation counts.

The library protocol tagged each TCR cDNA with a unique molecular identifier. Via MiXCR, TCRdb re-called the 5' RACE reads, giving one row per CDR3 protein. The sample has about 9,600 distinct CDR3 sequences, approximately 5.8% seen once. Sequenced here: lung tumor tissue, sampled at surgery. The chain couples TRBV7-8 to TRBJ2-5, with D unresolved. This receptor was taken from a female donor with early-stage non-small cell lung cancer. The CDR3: CASSPGPEETQYF. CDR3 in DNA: TGTGCCAGCAGCCCGGGTCCAGAAGAGACCCAGTACTTC.